This T cell receptor (beta chain) was found in a study of T-cell reconstitution after alpha-beta-depleted transplantation in children. General observations from the study: Reported findings indicate that, about two months after transplant, alpha-beta T cells came from several hundred expanded clones, which were derived from non-depleted graft cells. High day-60 TCRbeta diversity in some patients came from surviving recipient T cells and thymic progenitors. At one year after transplant, newly produced T cells mostly accounted for T-cell counts and diversity.

V lost 2 bases to trimming and J lost 5 bases, with 13 bases between them. The germline gives CDR1 LNHNV, CDR2 YYDKDF (reference sequence). The length of the CDR3 is 15 residues. As to this clonotype: The target antigen is unknown.

This sample's TCRbeta library carried unique molecular identifier barcodes. Each CDR3 protein gets one entry after TCRdb re-called the PCR reads with MiXCR. The repertoire holds about 98,000 distinct CDR3 sequences, with about a quarter as singletons. Specimen: PBMCs, collected before TCRalphabeta/CD19-depleted stem cell transplant. The J gene is TRBJ2-1, the V gene TRBV15; no firm D call. This receptor was obtained from a boy under 10 years old with acute lymphoblastic leukemia, due to receive a stem cell transplant. CDR3: CATSRPGPGHNEQFF. In nucleotides, the CDR3 is TGTGCCACCAGCAGACCGGGCCCAGGACACAATGAGCAGTTCTTC. Together with reference TRBV15 and TRBJ2-1, the CDR3 gives the full variable domain: DAMVIQNPRYQVTQFGKPVTLSCSQTLNHNVMYWYQQKSSQAPKLLFHYYDKDFNNEADTPDNFQSRRPNTSFCFLDIRSPGLGDTAMYLCATSRPGPGHNEQFFGPGTRLTVL.